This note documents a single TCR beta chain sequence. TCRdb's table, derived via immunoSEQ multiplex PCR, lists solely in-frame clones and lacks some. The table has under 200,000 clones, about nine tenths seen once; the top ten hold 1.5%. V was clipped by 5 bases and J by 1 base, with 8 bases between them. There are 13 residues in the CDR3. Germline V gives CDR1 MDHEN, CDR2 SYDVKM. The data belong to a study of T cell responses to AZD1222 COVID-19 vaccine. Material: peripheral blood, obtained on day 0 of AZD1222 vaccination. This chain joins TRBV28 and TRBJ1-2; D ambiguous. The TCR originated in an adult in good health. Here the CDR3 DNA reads TGTGCCAGCAGTCCCCAGGTTAACTATGGCTACACCTTC. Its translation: CASSPQVNYGYTF.